The rows below give T cell receptor beta chains drawn from one sample of a study of vaccination and CD4 T cells after COVID-19. Each CDR3 protein is one row after TCRdb ran MiXCR on the PCR reads. The sample shows 15,000 or so distinct CDR3 sequences, around 40% of them seen only once. These receptors are not linked to any known antigen. The source material was cultured CD4+ T cells from blood. These receptors were collected from a human donor with COVID-19. CDR3s include the opening cysteine and the closing phenylalanine or tryptophan. A D gene is named only where the DNA matches it firmly. The size field is filled for only some rows; it gives once, few, many or a size class.

few | TRBJ1-3 | TRBD1 | TRBV6-1 | TGTGCCAGCAGTGAAGCGGGGACAGAATACACCATATATTTT | CASSEAGTEYTIYF
once | TRBJ2-4 | TRBD1 | TRBV19 | TGTGCCAGTAGGGATCCGGGACAGGGGAGTCGGGGAAACATTCAGTACTTC | CASRDPGQGSRGNIQYF
NA | TRBJ1-5 | NA | TRBV12-3/TRBV12-4 | TGTGCCAGCAGTATACAGACCGGGTTAGGTCAGCCCCAGCATTTT | CASSIQTGLGQPQHF
NA | TRBJ2-5 | NA | TRBV6-1 | TGTGCCAGCAGCCAAAATCAAGAGACCCAGTACTTC | CASSQNQETQYF
NA | TRBJ2-1 | NA | TRBV4-3 | TGCGCCAGCAGCCAAGAGGGTTACTCCTACAATGAGCAGTTCTTC | CASSQEGYSYNEQFF
few | TRBJ1-5 | NA | TRBV20-1 | TGCAGTGCTAGCCTCCGAAGTCGGTTTAGCAATCAGCCCCAGCATTTT | CSASLRSRFSNQPQHF
few | TRBJ1-5 | TRBD1 | TRBV5-5 | TGTGCCAGCAGCAGAGATGACAGGGAAAATCAGCCCCAGCATTTT | CASSRDDRENQPQHF
few | TRBJ1-1 | NA | TRBV5-6 | TGTGCCAGCAGCTTGGAGGACAGCATGAACACTGAAGCTTTCTTT | CASSLEDSMNTEAFF
NA | TRBJ1-4 | NA | TRBV7-8 | TGTGCCAGCAGCTTGGGGCAGCTTGAAAAACTGTTTTTT | CASSLGQLEKLFF
large | TRBJ2-1 | NA | TRBV7-2 | TGTGCCAGCAGCTTAGTGAAGGGTGTCTACAATGAGCAGTTCTTC | CASSLVKGVYNEQFF
few | TRBJ1-5 | NA | TRBV19 | TGTGCCAGTAGTACCGACGGTGGGCGGGGTCAGCCCCAGCATTTT | CASSTDGGRGQPQHF
NA | TRBJ1-4 | NA | TRBV6-1 | TGTGCCAGCAGCGGCAGGATTTATGAAAAACTGTTTTTT | CASSGRIYEKLFF
few | TRBJ2-5 | NA | TRBV7-3 | TGTGCCAGCAGCTTATCCGGGCGGGAGACCCAGTACTTC | CASSLSGRETQYF
few | TRBJ1-1 | NA | TRBV20-1 | TGCAGTGCAGAAGCCGGGACGGAGCGAATCGGAGCTTTCTTT | CSAEAGTERIGAFF
NA | TRBJ1-5 | TRBD1 | TRBV12-3/TRBV12-4 | TGTGCCAGCAGGGGCGGACAGGTGGCAGGCAATCAGCCCCAGCATTTT | CASRGGQVAGNQPQHF
NA | TRBJ1-6 | NA | TRBV15 | TGTGCCACCAGCAGAGGGAGCGGTTCACCCCTCCACTTT | CATSRGSGSPLHF
NA | TRBJ2-2 | NA | TRBV6-1 | TGTGCCAGCAGTGAAGCGCGGCCGTACGAGGGCACCGGGGAGCTGTTTTTT | CASSEARPYEGTGELFF
few | TRBJ1-2 | NA | TRBV27 | TGTGCCAGCAGCCGGGGGGGGGTTAACTATGGCTACACCTTC | CASSRGGVNYGYTF
NA | TRBJ1-2 | NA | TRBV5-1 | TGCGCCAGCAGCCCCGGGGGGGGGCTGAGTGGCTACACCTTC | CASSPGGGLSGYTF
NA | TRBJ2-1 | TRBD1 | TRBV20-1 | TGCAGTGCTAGGACAGGGACGAGCTCCTACAATGAGCAGTTCTTC | CSARTGTSSYNEQFF
few | TRBJ1-1 | TRBD1 | TRBV20-1 | TGCAGTGCTAGGCCCGACAGGGGCCCAGCTTTCTTT | CSARPDRGPAFF
NA | TRBJ1-1 | NA | TRBV5-5 | TGTGCCAGCAGCTTGTCTTGGGGGAACACTGAAGCTTTCTTT | CASSLSWGNTEAFF
NA | TRBJ1-2 | TRBD1 | TRBV19 | TGTGCCAGTACCGGACAGGGAACTAACTATGGCTACACCTTC | CASTGQGTNYGYTF
NA | TRBJ1-5 | NA | TRBV28 | TGTGCCAGCAGTTTGACCAAGGGAAGGCAGCCCCAGCATTTT | CASSLTKGRQPQHF
NA | TRBJ2-5 | NA | TRBV5-1 | TGCGCCAGCAGGACTGGGGACGTCGAGACCCAGTACTTC | CASRTGDVETQYF
NA | TRBJ1-1 | TRBD1 | TRBV25-1 | TGTGCCAGCAGTGGGTCTCGCCACAGGGGGAAGAGGGACACTGAAGCTTTCTTT | CASSGSRHRGKRDTEAFF
few | TRBJ2-3 | TRBD2 | TRBV24-1 | TGTGCCACCAGTGAACTTGGCGGGGGGGGGGCCCCACCGTATACGCAGTATTTT | CATSELGGGGAPPYTQYF
once | TRBJ1-6 | NA | TRBV5-8 | TGTGCCAGCAGCTCCGAACCCGGGACCTATAATTCACCCCCCCACTTT | CASSSEPGTYNSPPHF
few | TRBJ2-7 | TRBD1 | TRBV11-2 | TGTGCCATCCGGGACAGGGGCGACGAGCAGTACTTC | CAIRDRGDEQYF
NA | TRBJ2-2 | NA | TRBV20-1 | TGCAGTGCAAAGACAGGGAGGGGAACCGGGGAGCTGTTTTTT | CSAKTGRGTGELFF
NA | TRBJ2-2 | NA | TRBV6-1 | TGTGCCAGCAGGAAAGGGATTAACACCGGGGAGCTGTTTTTT | CASRKGINTGELFF
NA | TRBJ2-3 | NA | TRBV6-5 | TGTGCCAGCAGTTTGGGCGATACGCAGTATTTT | CASSLGDTQYF
NA | TRBJ1-2 | NA | TRBV20-1 | TGCAGTGCTTTAGACCCGGCCGGGCTATTCTATGGCTACACCTTC | CSALDPAGLFYGYTF
NA | TRBJ2-1 | NA | TRBV5-4 | TGTGCCAGCAGCTTGGGTCAGGGGAGCTCCTACAATGAGCAGTTCTTC | CASSLGQGSSYNEQFF
NA | TRBJ1-1 | NA | TRBV20-1 | TGCAGTGCTCAGAGGGGCGTTAACACTGAAGCTTTCTTT | CSAQRGVNTEAFF
few | TRBJ1-5 | NA | TRBV2 | TGTGCCAGCAGTGTGGAGGGAAATCAGCCCCAGCATTTT | CASSVEGNQPQHF